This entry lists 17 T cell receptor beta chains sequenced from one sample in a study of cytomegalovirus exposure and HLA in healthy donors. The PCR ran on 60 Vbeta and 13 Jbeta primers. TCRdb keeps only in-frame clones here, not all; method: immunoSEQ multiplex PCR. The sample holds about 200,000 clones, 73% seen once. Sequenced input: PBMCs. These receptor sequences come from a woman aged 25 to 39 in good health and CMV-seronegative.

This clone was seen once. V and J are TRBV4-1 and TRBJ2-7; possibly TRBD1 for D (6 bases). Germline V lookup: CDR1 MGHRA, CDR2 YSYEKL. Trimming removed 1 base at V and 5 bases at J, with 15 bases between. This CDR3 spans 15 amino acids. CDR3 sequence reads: CASSQVLQGTNEQYF. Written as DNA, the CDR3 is TGCGCCAGCAGCCAAGTTTTACAGGGAACCAACGAGCAGTACTTC.

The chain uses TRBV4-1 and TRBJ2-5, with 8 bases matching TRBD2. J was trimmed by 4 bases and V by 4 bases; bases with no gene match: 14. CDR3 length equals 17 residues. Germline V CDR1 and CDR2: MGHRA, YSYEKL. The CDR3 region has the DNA TGCGCCAGCAGCCGGGGTGGAGCGGGGGCCGGGGGAGAGACCCAGTACTTC. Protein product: CASSRGGAGAGGETQYF.

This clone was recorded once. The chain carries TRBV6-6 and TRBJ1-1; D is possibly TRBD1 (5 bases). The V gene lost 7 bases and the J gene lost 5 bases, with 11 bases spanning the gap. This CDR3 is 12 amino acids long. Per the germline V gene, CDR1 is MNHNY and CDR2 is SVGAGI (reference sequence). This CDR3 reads CASTVQGTEAFF. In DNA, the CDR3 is TGTGCCAGCACCGTGCAGGGTACTGAAGCTTTCTTT.

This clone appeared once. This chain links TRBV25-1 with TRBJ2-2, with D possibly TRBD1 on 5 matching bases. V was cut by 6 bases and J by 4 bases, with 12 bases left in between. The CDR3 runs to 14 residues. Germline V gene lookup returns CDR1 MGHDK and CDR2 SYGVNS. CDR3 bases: TGTGCCAGCAGCCCAAGGGGAATCACCGGGGAGCTGTTTTTT. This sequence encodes CASSPRGITGELFF.

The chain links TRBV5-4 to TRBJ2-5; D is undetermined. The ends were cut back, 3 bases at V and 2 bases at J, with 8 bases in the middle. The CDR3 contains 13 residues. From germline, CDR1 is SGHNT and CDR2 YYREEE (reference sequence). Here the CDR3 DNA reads TGTGCCAGCAGCTCCCCCCCACAAGAGACCCAGTACTTC. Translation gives CASSSPPQETQYF.

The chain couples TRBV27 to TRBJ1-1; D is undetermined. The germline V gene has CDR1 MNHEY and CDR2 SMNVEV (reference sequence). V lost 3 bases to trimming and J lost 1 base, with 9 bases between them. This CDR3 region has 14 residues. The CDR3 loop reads CASSLVPGNTEAFF. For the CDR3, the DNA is TGTGCCAGCAGTTTGGTACCGGGGAACACTGAAGCTTTCTTT.

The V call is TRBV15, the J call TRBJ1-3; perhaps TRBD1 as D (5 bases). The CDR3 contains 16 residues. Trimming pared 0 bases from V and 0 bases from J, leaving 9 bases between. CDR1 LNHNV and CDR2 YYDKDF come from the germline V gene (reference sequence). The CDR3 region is CATSRDGGDSGNTIYF. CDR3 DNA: TGTGCCACCAGCAGAGATGGGGGGGACTCTGGAAACACCATATATTTT.

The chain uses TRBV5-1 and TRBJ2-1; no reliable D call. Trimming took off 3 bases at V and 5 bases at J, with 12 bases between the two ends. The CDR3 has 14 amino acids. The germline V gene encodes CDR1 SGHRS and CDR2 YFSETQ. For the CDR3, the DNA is TGCGCCAGCAGCTCAACAGTGTTGGACAATGAGCAGTTCTTC. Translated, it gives CASSSTVLDNEQFF.

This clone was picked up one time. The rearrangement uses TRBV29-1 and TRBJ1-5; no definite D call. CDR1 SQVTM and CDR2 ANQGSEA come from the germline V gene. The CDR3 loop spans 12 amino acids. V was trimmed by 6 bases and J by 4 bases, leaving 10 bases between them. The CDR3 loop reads CSVARPNQPQHF. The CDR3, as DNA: TGCAGCGTCGCCAGGCCTAATCAGCCCCAGCATTTT.

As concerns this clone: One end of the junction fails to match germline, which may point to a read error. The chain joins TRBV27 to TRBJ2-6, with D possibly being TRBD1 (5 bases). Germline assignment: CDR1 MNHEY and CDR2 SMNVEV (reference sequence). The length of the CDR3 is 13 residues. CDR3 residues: CASRNSGANVLTF. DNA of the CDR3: TGTGCCAGCAGAAACTCTGGGGCCAACGTTCTGACTTTC.

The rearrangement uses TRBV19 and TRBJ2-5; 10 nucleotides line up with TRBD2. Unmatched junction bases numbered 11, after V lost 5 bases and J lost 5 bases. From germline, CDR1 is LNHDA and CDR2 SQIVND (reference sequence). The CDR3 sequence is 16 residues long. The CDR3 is CASSPLAGVGYETQYF. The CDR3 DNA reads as TGTGCCAGTAGTCCGCTAGCGGGAGTAGGTTATGAGACCCAGTACTTC.

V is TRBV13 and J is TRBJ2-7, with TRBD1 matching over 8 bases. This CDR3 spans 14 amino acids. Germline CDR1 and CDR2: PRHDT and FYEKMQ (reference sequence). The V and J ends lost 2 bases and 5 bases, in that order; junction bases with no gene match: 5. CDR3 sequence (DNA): TGTGCCAGCAGCTTATCCAGGGGGCCCCACGAGCAGTACTTC. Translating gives CASSLSRGPHEQYF. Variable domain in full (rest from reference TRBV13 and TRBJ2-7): AAGVIQSPRHLIKEKRETATLKCYPIPRHDTVYWYQQGPGQDPQFLISFYEKMQSDKGSIPDRFSAQQFSDYHSELNMSSLELGDSALYFCASSLSRGPHEQYFGPGTRLTVT.

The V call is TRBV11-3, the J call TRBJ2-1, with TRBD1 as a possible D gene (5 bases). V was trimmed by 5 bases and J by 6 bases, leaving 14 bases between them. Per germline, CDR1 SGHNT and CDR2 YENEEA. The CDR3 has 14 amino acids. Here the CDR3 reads CASSPNLGRNEQFF. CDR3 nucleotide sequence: TGTGCCAGCAGCCCCAATCTGGGGCGCAATGAGCAGTTCTTC.

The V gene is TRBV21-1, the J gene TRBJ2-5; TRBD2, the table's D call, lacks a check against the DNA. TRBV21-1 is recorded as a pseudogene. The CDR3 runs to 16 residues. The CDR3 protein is CASRLAIAGSRETQYF. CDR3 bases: TGTGCCAGCAGACTAGCAATCGCAGGGAGTAGGGAGACCCAGTACTTC.

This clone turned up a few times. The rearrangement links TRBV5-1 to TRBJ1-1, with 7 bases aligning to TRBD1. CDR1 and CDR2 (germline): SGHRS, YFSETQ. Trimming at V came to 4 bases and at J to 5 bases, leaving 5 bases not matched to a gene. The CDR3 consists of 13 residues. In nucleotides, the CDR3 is TGCGCCAGCAGCAGAACAGGGGCAACTGAAGCTTTCTTT. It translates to CASSRTGATEAFF.

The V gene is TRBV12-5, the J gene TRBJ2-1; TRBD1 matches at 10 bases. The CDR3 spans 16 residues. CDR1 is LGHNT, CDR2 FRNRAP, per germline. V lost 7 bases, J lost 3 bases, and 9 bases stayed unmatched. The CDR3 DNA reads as TGTGCTAGTGCCCCAGGACAGGGGGTTTTCTACAATGAGCAGTTCTTC. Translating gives CASAPGQGVFYNEQFF.

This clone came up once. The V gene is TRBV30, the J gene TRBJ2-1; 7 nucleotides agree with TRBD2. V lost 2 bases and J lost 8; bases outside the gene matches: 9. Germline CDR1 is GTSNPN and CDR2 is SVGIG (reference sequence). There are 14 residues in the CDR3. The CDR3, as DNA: TGTGCCTGGAGTCCATCGCGGGGGAGGGATGAGCAGTTCTTC. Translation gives CAWSPSRGRDEQFF.